This T cell receptor beta chain came from a study of control samples from healthy donors and cancer patients. Germline V lookup: CDR1 WSHSY, CDR2 SAAADI. The CDR3 spans 12 residues. The V end was cut by 10 bases, the J end by 1 base, with 10 bases between. Clones were sequenced by immunoSEQ multiplex PCR, and TCRdb holds only the in-frame ones, with some missing. The sample shows under 200,000 clones, 91% of them seen only once. Sequenced input: blood. The chain is built from TRBV10-2 and TRBJ1-1; no firm D call. The origin of this receptor is a woman aged 25 to 45 in good health. CDR3: CATGPGNTEAFF. CDR3 coding DNA: TGCGCCACCGGGCCTGGGAACACTGAAGCTTTCTTT.